A single sample gave rise to the 10 T cell receptor beta chains below, sequenced in a study of CD8+ T cells in alopecia areata. Extraction and reverse transcription of RNA yielded cDNA as the sequencing template. The table came from immunoSEQ multiplex PCR; TCRdb's copy has only in-frame clones and leaves some out. The sample lists 110,000 to 150,000 clones; more than 55% were seen once. Sequences were obtained from CD8+ T cells sorted from blood. Receptor source: a human donor in good health.

The chain carries TRBV29-1 and TRBJ2-1, with D unclear. V was shortened by 6 bases and J by 8 bases, with 8 bases between the two germline ends. The CDR3 sequence is 10 residues long. Looked up from germline, CDR1 is SQVTM and CDR2 is ANQGSEA. CDR3 sequence (DNA): TGCAGCGTCAGAGGACATGAGCAGTTCTTC. It encodes CSVRGHEQFF.

The CDR3 nucleotides read TGTGCCAGCAGCCAAGTCAGGGGAGGTCCCCAGCATTTT. This gives the protein CASSQVRGGPQHF. The gene calls are TRBV14 and TRBJ1-5; maybe TRBD1 (6 bases). The CDR3 extends over 13 amino acids. The V end lost 1 base, the J end lost 10 bases, and 11 bases lay between the germline ends. Germline CDR1 is SGHDN and CDR2 is FVKESK.

The chain carries TRBV5-6 and TRBJ2-7; 8 positions match TRBD1. The V segment lost 4 bases and the J segment 5 bases; nucleotides outside the gene matches: 5. Per germline, CDR1 SGHDT and CDR2 YYEEEE. The CDR3 totals 13 residues. In DNA form, the CDR3 reads TGTGCCAGCAGCCTGGGGACAGGAGACGAGCAGTACTTC. Its translation: CASSLGTGDEQYF.

The chain has TRBV7-9 and TRBJ2-1; D is ambiguous. The CDR3 totals 12 residues. The germline V and J ends were trimmed by 8 bases and 4 bases, with 9 bases remaining between them. Per the germline V gene, CDR1 is SEHNR and CDR2 is FQNEAQ (reference sequence). The CDR3 sequence: CASVVSYNEQFF. Written as DNA, the CDR3 is TGTGCCAGCGTTGTCTCTTACAATGAGCAGTTCTTC.

The V gene is TRBV9, the J gene TRBJ2-1; 11 nucleotides agree with TRBD2. This CDR3 comprises 15 residues. With 0 bases clipped from V and 15 bases from J, the junction kept 11 bases outside the gene matches. Germline V lookup: CDR1 SGDLS, CDR2 YYNGEE. Here the CDR3 reads CASSVGVTSGSSLFF. DNA of the CDR3: TGTGCCAGCAGCGTAGGGGTTACTAGCGGGAGTTCTCTGTTCTTC.

The gene calls are TRBV30 and TRBJ2-3; 7 bases match TRBD2. This CDR3 contains 14 residues. V lost 2 bases, J lost 2 bases, and 4 bases stayed unmatched. CDR1 GTSNPN and CDR2 SVGIG come from the germline V gene (reference sequence). CDR3 in amino acids: CAWSSGRSTDTQYF. As DNA, the CDR3 is TGTGCCTGGAGTTCCGGGAGGTCCACAGATACGCAGTATTTT.

CDR3 sequence: CASRGTEFVAYNEQFF. CDR3 coding DNA: TGTGCCAGCAGGGGGACAGAGTTTGTAGCCTACAATGAGCAGTTCTTC. The chain links TRBV6-6 to TRBJ2-1, with 7 bases aligning to TRBD1. V trimming: 6 bases; J trimming: 2 bases; junction bases outside the gene matches: 10. Germline values: CDR1 MNHNY, CDR2 SVGAGI (reference sequence). The CDR3 totals 16 residues.

The gene calls are TRBV5-1 and TRBJ2-1; D may match TRBD1 or TRBD2 (5 bases each). CDR1 and CDR2 from the germline V gene are SGHRS and YFSETQ. Trimming left V 0 bases short and J 6 bases short, with 13 bases between. The CDR3 loop spans 15 amino acids. CDR3 sequence (DNA): TGCGCCAGCAGCTTGGTGTCAGGGAGTGGCAATGAGCAGTTCTTC. This gives the protein CASSLVSGSGNEQFF.

The chain has TRBV18 and TRBJ2-7; 10 bases align to TRBD1. The V gene end was trimmed by 1 base and the J gene end by 1 base; junction bases not matched to a gene: 7. This CDR3 is 17 amino acids long. Germline CDR1 and CDR2: KGHSH and LQKENI. The CDR3: CASSPRSGDRGSYEQYF. DNA for the CDR3: TGTGCCAGCTCACCACGTAGTGGGGACAGGGGTTCCTACGAGCAGTACTTC.

This clone was observed once. V is TRBV27 and J is TRBJ1-2, with TRBD1 matching over 7 bases. The CDR3 covers 15 residues. Germline loops: CDR1 MNHEY, CDR2 SMNVEV (reference sequence). Trimming took 4 bases from V and 8 from J; bases not matched to a gene: 13. The CDR3 region is CASSSNPDRVGGYTF. Here the CDR3 DNA reads TGTGCCAGCAGTTCCAATCCCGACAGGGTCGGGGGCTACACCTTC.